Listed below are T cell receptor beta chains from one sample, sequenced in a study of blood T cell repertoires in COVID-19. Repertoires were generated with immunoSEQ multiplex PCR, while TCRdb's copy carries only in-frame clones and drops some. The data hold about 250,000 clones, with roughly 83% observed a single time. The specimen sequenced was peripheral blood. The source is a man aged 40-55 years with acute or convalescent COVID-19. The CDR3 runs from the conserved cysteine through the conserved F or W. The D gene is left open where the match is weak.

TRBJ1-3 TRBV15 NA CATSRGTDSGNTIYF
TRBJ1-1 TRBV6-5 NA CASSYTDRNTEAFF
TRBJ1-1 TRBV28 TRBD1 CASSSWTGAYTEAFF
TRBJ2-5 TRBV5-1 TRBD2 CASSSGLAGLEETQYF
TRBJ2-5 TRBV12-5 TRBD2 CASGPTGLAGETQYF
TRBJ2-2 TRBV27 TRBD2 CASSPGLAIRELFF
TRBJ1-2 TRBV5-1 NA CASSSGQAGMDYTF
TRBJ2-2 TRBV5-4 NA CASSAGLTNTGELFF
TRBJ1-2 TRBV6-5 NA CASRGLYGYTF
TRBJ1-1 TRBV19 NA CASSIKDRTRTEAFF
TRBJ1-1 TRBV27 NA CASRRGGLLAEAFF
TRBJ2-1 TRBV3-1/TRBV3-2 TRBD2 CASSPTGGVNEQFF
TRBJ1-6 TRBV27 NA CASSPSIGNSPLHF
TRBJ1-3 TRBV28 NA CASSIGREDTIYF
TRBJ1-3 TRBV6-6 NA CASSYHPRGGGNTIYF
TRBJ2-1 TRBV7-8 TRBD1 CASSLGGRAGQGARDEQFF
TRBJ1-1 TRBV2 NA CASSEYQENTEAFF
TRBJ2-5 TRBV21-1 NA CASSNPGTSGYQETQYF
TRBJ1-5 TRBV5-8 NA CASSFTGKGQPQHF
TRBJ2-1 TRBV3-1/TRBV3-2 NA CASTSLGLYNEQFF
TRBJ1-5 TRBV10-3 NA CAISGPGFNQPQHF
TRBJ2-2 TRBV6-5 NA CASSYSTGANTGELFF
TRBJ1-5 TRBV4-2 TRBD1 CASSPNRQGGRQPQHF
TRBJ2-5 TRBV7-9 TRBD1 CASSLALGQGQQETQYF
TRBJ1-4 TRBV21-1 NA CASSKARGTVLIATNEKLFF
TRBJ2-3 TRBV11-2 NA CASSRQSLGTDTQYF
TRBJ1-6 TRBV4-1 NA CASSLSTFDKALGSPLHF
TRBJ2-7 TRBV7-2 NA CASSLADRSYEQYF
TRBJ2-3 TRBV4-2 NA CASSAGPDTQYF
TRBJ1-5 TRBV28 TRBD1 CASSRGVQNQPQHF
TRBJ2-1 TRBV6-5 NA CASSGVSYNEQFF
TRBJ2-7 TRBV4-1 NA CASSQSSGPYEQYF